This TCR beta chain was observed in a study of cytomegalovirus exposure and HLA in healthy donors. On the study more broadly: In an early release, HLA-typed donors contributed some 80 million unique TCR sequences.

About this clone: Its antigen is unknown. A read error may produce the germline difference seen at one junction end.

This PCR relied on a set of 60 Vbeta primers and 13 Jbeta primers. Measured with immunoSEQ multiplex PCR; TCRdb has only the in-frame clones, and not every one. The top ten hold 1.6% of the sample, which has 150,000 or so clones, roughly 73% seen once. Looked up from germline, CDR1 is SEHNR and CDR2 is FQNEAQ (reference sequence). The CDR3 extends over 15 amino acids. Regarding the study as a whole: Researchers catalogued some 160 TCR beta chains as cytomegalovirus-associated.

The receptor comes from a woman aged 18-29 years in good health and CMV-seronegative. The specimen was PBMCs. The chain recombines TRBV7-9 with TRBJ2-4, with a weak D call TRBD2 (6 bases). The CDR3 loop is CSSNQGGVAKNIQYF. The CDR3 bases are TGTTCCAGCAATCAGGGAGGTGTTGCCAAAAACATTCAGTACTTC.